This T cell receptor (beta chain) appears in the sequencing data of a study of cytomegalovirus exposure and HLA in healthy donors. This CDR3 comprises 15 residues. Germline CDR1 and CDR2: SGHRS and YFSETQ. V was pared by 0 bases and J by 2 bases, with 11 bases between. 60 Vbeta and 13 Jbeta primers were used in PCR. This table comes from immunoSEQ multiplex PCR, and its TCRdb copy is limited to in-frame clones, with some not included. In all, the sample yields 60,000 to 80,000 clones. This receptor was identified in a boy younger than 18 in good health and CMV-seronegative. Sample: PBMCs. The V gene is TRBV5-1, the J gene TRBJ2-5; D is perhaps TRBD2 (6 bases). The DNA for the CDR3 is TGCGCCAGCAGCTTGGGGAAGGGACTTCAAGAGACCCAGTACTTC. Amino acids: CASSLGKGLQETQYF. The full variable domain, its missing parts supplied by reference TRBV5-1 and TRBJ2-5, is KAGVTQTPRYLIKTRGQQVTLSCSPISGHRSVSWYQQTPGQGLQFLFEYFSETQRNKGNFPGRFSGRQFSNSRSEMNVSTLELGDSALYLCASSLGKGLQETQYFGPGTRLLVL.